This entry lists 29 T cell receptor beta chains sequenced from one sample in a study of T cells in Graves' hyperthyroidism and ophthalmopathy. Amplification yielded TCR beta CDR3 regions, with RNA transcripts as the source. First-round RT-PCR of the TCR CDR3 relied on the HTBI primer set. Via MiXCR, TCRdb re-called the multiplex PCR reads, giving one row per CDR3 protein. The sample has roughly 740,000 distinct CDR3 sequences; about a sixth are singletons. Sequencing was carried out using blood. Receptor source: a man aged 18 to 30 with Graves' hyperthyroidism.

This chain connects TRBV5-1 to TRBJ2-5; D perhaps matches TRBD2 (6 bases). The length of the CDR3 is 17 residues. V lost 0 bases to trimming and J lost 4 bases, with 19 bases between them. CDR1 and CDR2 (germline): SGHRS, YFSETQ. CDR3 sequence: CASSLVGTPGSGETQYF. The CDR3 DNA is TGCGCCAGCAGCTTGGTCGGGACGCCTGGTAGCGGAGAGACCCAGTACTTC.

The sample holds a few counts of this clonotype. The chain carries TRBV11-2 and TRBJ2-7; D possibly corresponds to TRBD2 (6 bases). Trimming shortened V by 6 bases and J by 4 bases, and 25 bases separated the two germline ends. Germline CDR1 reads SGHAT; CDR2 reads FQNNGV. The CDR3 spans 17 residues. CDR3 protein: CASRNTPTASERYEQYF. CDR3 DNA: TGTGCCAGCAGAAATACCCCCACGGCTAGCGAGAGGTACGAGCAGTACTTC.

This clonotype was counted only a few times. The chain couples TRBV29-1 to TRBJ2-3, with D possibly TRBD2 on 6 matching bases. The germline V and J ends were trimmed by 3 bases and 1 base, with 11 bases remaining between them. The germline V gene has CDR1 SQVTM and CDR2 ANQGSEA. This CDR3 comprises 14 residues. CDR3 sequence reads: CSVDGGIGTDTQYF. The CDR3 DNA reads TGCAGCGTTGATGGCGGGATAGGCACAGATACGCAGTATTTT.

This clonotype was seen repeatedly, ten times or more. The rearrangement joins TRBV20-1 to TRBJ2-5, with D maybe TRBD2 (5 bases). V lost 1 base to trimming and J lost 7 bases, with 16 bases between them. There are 14 residues in the CDR3. Germline V CDR1 and CDR2: DFQATT, SNEGSKA (reference sequence). The CDR3 DNA follows: TGCAGTGCTAGAGGAGGGTCTCTGGAGAGGACCCAGTACTTC. Translation gives CSARGGSLERTQYF.

The CDR3: CASSAELGEKLFF. CDR3 DNA: TGTGCCAGCAGCGCGGAACTAGGGGAAAAACTGTTTTTT. V usage is TRBV9 and J usage is TRBJ1-4; D gene ambiguous. The CDR3 spans 13 residues. The germline gives CDR1 SGDLS, CDR2 YYNGEE. The ends were cut back, 3 bases at V and 8 bases at J, with 11 bases in the middle.

The V gene is TRBV15, the J gene TRBJ2-7; TRBD2 might be the D (5 bases). V lost 0 bases and J lost 0, with 9 bases in between. The CDR3 runs to 15 residues. The germline V gene has CDR1 LNHNV and CDR2 YYDKDF (reference sequence). CDR3 residues: CATSRERASSYEQYF. The CDR3, as DNA: TGTGCCACCAGCAGAGAGAGGGCCAGCTCCTACGAGCAGTACTTC.

This clonotype was seen repeatedly, ten times or more. The chain uses TRBV18 and TRBJ2-7, with 9 bases lining up with TRBD2. This CDR3 has 14 residues. Trimming took 2 bases from V and 5 from J; bases not matched to a gene: 4. CDR1 and CDR2 from the germline V gene are KGHSH and LQKENI. The CDR3 sequence: CASSPDSGSHEQYF. In DNA form, the CDR3 reads TGTGCCAGCTCACCAGATAGCGGGAGCCACGAGCAGTACTTC. The whole variable domain, remainder taken from reference TRBV18 and TRBJ2-7, is NAGVMQNPRHLVRRRGQEARLRCSPMKGHSHVYWYRQLPEEGLKFMVYLQKENIIDESGMPKERFSAEFPKEGPSILRIQQVVRGDSAAYFCASSPDSGSHEQYFGPGTRLTVT.

This clonotype appeared many times. The gene calls are TRBV5-6 and TRBJ1-3, with a tentative D call TRBD1 (5 bases). V lost 4 bases, J lost 0 bases, and 14 bases lay in between. In germline, CDR1 is SGHDT, CDR2 YYEEEE. This CDR3 region has 16 residues. The CDR3 DNA follows: TGTGCCAGCAGCCGACCCGGGACGGCCTCTGGAAACACCATATATTTT. This translates into CASSRPGTASGNTIYF.

This clonotype was seen ten or more times. V is TRBV30 and J is TRBJ2-5; D is possibly TRBD1 (6 bases). The length of the CDR3 is 15 residues. Germline lookup yields CDR1 GTSNPN and CDR2 SVGIG (reference sequence). Trimming left V 1 base short and J 1 base short, with 13 bases between. CDR3 sequence reads: CAWSAQGRFQETQYF. In nucleotides, the CDR3 is TGTGCCTGGAGTGCACAGGGACGATTCCAAGAGACCCAGTACTTC. The whole variable domain, remainder taken from reference TRBV30 and TRBJ2-5, is SQTIHQWPATLVQPVGSPLSLECTVEGTSNPNLYWYRQAAGRGLQLLFYSVGIGQISSEVPQNLSASRPQDRQFILSSKKLLLSDSGFYLCAWSAQGRFQETQYFGPGTRLLVL.

This clonotype has a handful of counts. V gene TRBV5-1 combines with J gene TRBJ2-1; 8 bases agree with TRBD2. After removal of 0 bases from V and 6 bases from J, the junction contained 8 bases not matched to a gene. CDR1 is SGHRS, CDR2 YFSETQ, per germline. This CDR3 contains 16 residues. The DNA of the CDR3 is TGCGCCAGCAGCTTGGTGGGAGGACTAGCCGGCAATGAGCAGTTCTTC. This encodes CASSLVGGLAGNEQFF. Using reference TRBV5-1 and TRBJ2-1 for the parts outside the CDR3, the full variable domain is KAGVTQTPRYLIKTRGQQVTLSCSPISGHRSVSWYQQTPGQGLQFLFEYFSETQRNKGNFPGRFSGRQFSNSRSEMNVSTLELGDSALYLCASSLVGGLAGNEQFFGPGTRLTVL.

This clonotype was counted many times. CDR3 DNA sequence: TGTGCCAGCAGCCGTGGGGACACCTCGCATAATACGCAGTATTTT. Residues: CASSRGDTSHNTQYF. This chain links TRBV5-5 with TRBJ2-3; D possibly corresponds to TRBD1 (6 bases). The ends were cut back, 4 bases at V and 7 bases at J, with 19 bases in the middle. This CDR3 has 15 residues. CDR1 and CDR2 (germline): SGHKS, YYEKEE (reference sequence).

V and J are TRBV7-3 and TRBJ2-2; no reliable D call. Deletions cut 1 base from V and 0 bases from J, with 9 bases between. Germline CDR1 SGHTA, CDR2 FQGTGA. This CDR3 spans 16 amino acids. This CDR3 is CASSLNSVANTGELFF. CDR3 bases: TGTGCCAGCAGCTTAAATTCGGTAGCGAACACCGGGGAGCTGTTTTTT.

This clonotype was observed at least ten times. In DNA form, the CDR3 reads TGTGCCAGCAGTTTGGCAGGGGACCCGTCACTTGAAGCTTTCTTT. Amino acid sequence: CASSLAGDPSLEAFF. The V gene is TRBV28, the J gene TRBJ1-1; weak D call: TRBD1 (6 bases). Trimming took 3 bases from V and 7 from J, leaving 18 bases between them. Germline V gene lookup returns CDR1 MDHEN and CDR2 SYDVKM. The CDR3 consists of 15 residues.

This clonotype was seen repeatedly, ten times or more. The chain links TRBV28 to TRBJ1-1; D perhaps matches TRBD1 (5 bases). Looked up from germline, CDR1 is MDHEN and CDR2 is SYDVKM. This CDR3 is 13 amino acids long. V was cut by 3 bases and J by 9 bases, with 14 bases left in between. CDR3 nucleotide sequence: TGTGCCAGCAGTTTCGCCGGGGACTTAAAAGCTTTCTTT. Its protein product is CASSFAGDLKAFF.

This clonotype was recorded a few times. This chain joins TRBV12-3 or TRBV12-4 and TRBJ2-7; tentatively, D is TRBD1 (6 bases). V was shortened by 1 base and J by 8 bases, with 15 bases between the two germline ends. The CDR3 spans 14 residues. The CDR3 spells CASSLGDTPEKQYF. DNA of the CDR3: TGTGCCAGCAGTTTAGGGGACACTCCTGAGAAGCAGTACTTC.

The V call is TRBV6-1, the J call TRBJ2-7; 8 bases fit TRBD1. The CDR3 consists of 16 residues. Trimming took 5 bases from V and 4 from J; bases not matched to a gene: 13. Germline values: CDR1 MNHNS, CDR2 SASEGT. The DNA of the CDR3 is TGTGCCAGCAGTCCTGCGCAGGGGGCTTCACGTTACGAGCAGTACTTC. Protein: CASSPAQGASRYEQYF.

The chain is built from TRBV20-1 and TRBJ2-1; 10 bases are shared with TRBD2. The CDR3 extends over 15 amino acids. CDR1 and CDR2 from the germline V gene are DFQATT and SNEGSKA (reference sequence). J was trimmed by 3 bases and V by 6 bases; bases with no gene match: 8. CDR3 sequence reads: CSAAPLAGNYNEQFF. CDR3 nucleotides: TGCAGTGCCGCACCACTAGCGGGAAACTACAATGAGCAGTTCTTC.

This clonotype was counted at least ten times. The J gene is TRBJ2-1, the V gene TRBV7-9; D is possibly TRBD2 (6 bases). There are 17 residues in the CDR3. CDR1 and CDR2 from the germline V gene are SEHNR and FQNEAQ (reference sequence). Trimming stripped 2 bases from V and 8 bases from J, with 22 bases between. CDR3 DNA: TGTGCCAGCAGCTTATGGTCGGGGAGGCTTTTAATTGATGAGCAGTTCTTC. The encoded protein is CASSLWSGRLLIDEQFF.

The chain is built from TRBV4-1 and TRBJ1-5; the D gene is possibly TRBD1 (6 bases). Trimming left V 0 bases short and J 0 bases short, with 9 bases between. Germline CDR1 reads MGHRA; CDR2 reads YSYEKL. CDR3 size: 16 residues. The CDR3 region has the DNA TGCGCCAGCAGCCAAGACCCGACAGGTAGCAATCAGCCCCAGCATTTT. It is translated as CASSQDPTGSNQPQHF.

This clonotype was detected ten times or more. V is TRBV7-9 and J is TRBJ2-3; perhaps TRBD1 as D (6 bases). Germline V CDR1 and CDR2: SEHNR, FQNEAQ (reference sequence). V shed 7 bases and J shed 1 base, with 15 bases lying between them. The CDR3 has 15 amino acids. The CDR3 sequence: CASTLRAGGTDTQYF. The CDR3 nucleotides read TGTGCCAGCACCCTACGGGCAGGGGGCACAGATACGCAGTATTTT.

The V call is TRBV27, the J call TRBJ2-2, with 7 nucleotides matching TRBD2. The V gene's germline CDR1 is MNHEY and CDR2 SMNVEV (reference sequence). The CDR3 has 13 amino acids. Germline trimming cut 8 bases from V and 6 bases from J; bases unmatched to any gene: 6. The CDR3 nucleotides read TGTGCCAGCTGGCCCAGCGGGGCCGGGGAGCTGTTTTTT. This sequence encodes CASWPSGAGELFF.

This clonotype has a handful of counts. A read error may account for a junction end that differs from germline. The chain is built from TRBV9 and TRBJ1-3, with no clear D. Germline V gene sequence: CDR1 SGDLS, CDR2 YYNGEE. The CDR3 sequence is 17 residues long. This CDR3 reads CASSVDPGTVAGSTIYF. DNA for the CDR3: TGTGCCAGCAGCGTAGATCCCGGCACGGTGGCGGGAAGCACCATATATTTT.

This clonotype was counted between two and nine times. V and J are TRBV24-1 and TRBJ1-2, with unresolved D. Trimming stripped 0 bases from V and 3 bases from J, with 7 bases between. This CDR3 region has 14 residues. From germline, CDR1 is KGHDR and CDR2 SFDVKD. In DNA, the CDR3 is TGTGCCACCAGTGATTTGAACACGGACTATGGCTACACCTTC. Translated, it gives CATSDLNTDYGYTF.

In regard to this clonotype: One base away lies a much larger clone, so this may be a sequencing read error. This rearrangement joins TRBV24-1 to TRBJ2-5; the D gene is possibly TRBD1 (5 bases). V lost 4 bases and J 2 bases, leaving 22 bases between the germline ends. CDR1 and CDR2 from the germline V gene are KGHDR and SFDVKD. The CDR3 is made up of 18 amino acids. CDR3 DNA: TGTGCCACCAGTGACCCGCTCCAGGGTGACCGAGATCAAGAGACCCAGTACTTC. This translates into CATSDPLQGDRDQETQYF.

This clonotype was recorded at least ten times. The chain combines TRBV24-1 with TRBJ2-7; 7 bases map to TRBD2. CDR1 and CDR2 from the germline V gene are KGHDR and SFDVKD. The CDR3 length is 19 residues. V gave up 3 bases and J gave up 0 bases; unmatched junction bases: 16. CDR3 sequence (DNA): TGTGCCACCAGTGATGGAAGGTCTGCCGCGGCTAGCGGCTCCTACGAGCAGTACTTC. It translates to CATSDGRSAAASGSYEQYF.

The gene calls are TRBV20-1 and TRBJ2-2; TRBD1 agrees at 7 bases. V was clipped by 5 bases and J by 2 bases; unmatched bases: 14. The length of the CDR3 is 17 residues. Germline V gene data show CDR1 as DFQATT and CDR2 as SNEGSKA (reference sequence). The CDR3 DNA is TGCAGTGCTTTACAGGAAGAGACAGGGCTAAACACCGGGGAGCTGTTTTTT. It specifies CSALQEETGLNTGELFF.

This clonotype was counted at least ten times. This chain connects TRBV30 to TRBJ1-1, with 9 positions matching TRBD1. Germline V gene lookup returns CDR1 GTSNPN and CDR2 SVGIG (reference sequence). The CDR3 consists of 15 residues. With 3 bases clipped from V and 0 bases from J, the junction kept 5 bases outside the gene matches. CDR3: CAWSGQGIMNTEAFF. The CDR3 nucleotides read TGTGCCTGGAGCGGACAGGGGATCATGAACACTGAAGCTTTCTTT.

The J gene is TRBJ2-7, the V gene TRBV6-1; 10 bases agree with TRBD1. The CDR3 loop spans 14 amino acids. In germline, CDR1 is MNHNS, CDR2 SASEGT. V lost 6 bases, J lost 5 bases, and 7 bases stayed unmatched. CDR3: CASSPGQGIHEQYF. CDR3 sequence (DNA): TGTGCCAGCAGCCCGGGACAGGGGATCCACGAGCAGTACTTC.

This clonotype was seen ten or more times. The J gene is TRBJ2-3, the V gene TRBV14; maybe TRBD2 (6 bases). CDR1 and CDR2 from the germline V gene are SGHDN and FVKESK. CDR3 length: 16 residues. V was shortened by 3 bases and J by 4 bases, with 17 bases between the two germline ends. CDR3: CASSQGRTTRPDTQYF. The CDR3 coding sequence is TGTGCCAGCAGCCAGGGGAGGACTACAAGGCCAGATACGCAGTATTTT.